Each of the 30 T cell receptor beta chains below was sequenced from the same sample in a study of early T cells in non-severe SARS-CoV-2 infection. TCRdb used MiXCR to reprocess the 5' RACE reads, holding one entry per CDR3 protein. The sample holds around 50,000 distinct CDR3 sequences, approximately 10% seen once. The sample was whole blood. The receptors come from an adult who was a healthcare worker with PCR-confirmed SARS-CoV-2 infection or an uninfected control (not recorded which).

The chain has TRBV11-1 and TRBJ2-3; a weak D match, TRBD2 (5 bases). The CDR3 sequence is 15 residues long. V was clipped by 3 bases and J by 0 bases, with 10 bases between them. Germline V lookup: CDR1 SGHAT, CDR2 FQDESV (reference sequence). CDR3: CASSFRRGSTDTQYF. The CDR3 coding sequence is TGTGCCAGCAGCTTTAGACGGGGAAGCACAGATACGCAGTATTTT. Full variable domain (missing parts from reference TRBV11-1 and TRBJ2-3): EAEVAQSPRYKITEKSQAVAFWCDPISGHATLYWYRQILGQGPELLVQFQDESVVDDSQLPKDRFSAERLKGVDSTLKIQPAELGDSAMYLCASSFRRGSTDTQYFGPGTRLTVL.

The sample holds many counts of this clonotype. V is TRBV24-1 and J is TRBJ2-1, with D possibly being TRBD1 or TRBD2 (6 bases each). Looked up from germline, CDR1 is KGHDR and CDR2 is SFDVKD. The CDR3 covers 17 residues. Trimming cost V 0 bases and J 7 bases, with 18 bases left between them. Written as DNA, the CDR3 is TGTGCCACCAGTGATTTGCACGGGGGCTCAGCTAGGAATGAGCAGTTCTTC. Encoded protein: CATSDLHGGSARNEQFF.

This clonotype has more than one count but fewer than ten. The chain combines TRBV7-3 with TRBJ2-2, with D possibly being TRBD2 (7 bases). V lost 5 bases and J lost 2, with 15 bases in between. CDR1 SGHTA and CDR2 FQGTGA come from the germline V gene. This CDR3 region has 16 residues. CDR3 sequence (DNA): TGTGCCAGCAGCCCGGGCGGGGGCACAAACACCGGGGAGCTGTTTTTT. This translates into CASSPGGGTNTGELFF.

The J gene is TRBJ1-2, the V gene TRBV18; D gene unclear. Trimming stripped 5 bases from V and 5 bases from J, with 6 bases between. The germline gives CDR1 KGHSH, CDR2 LQKENI. The length of the CDR3 is 11 residues. In nucleotides, the CDR3 is TGTGCCAGCTCAGGCCGGTATGGCTACACCTTC. It codes for CASSGRYGYTF.

The CDR3 is CASSQTGSTNYGYTF. The DNA for the CDR3 is TGTGCCAGCAGCCAGACAGGGTCAACTAACTATGGCTACACCTTC. The V call is TRBV4-2, the J call TRBJ1-2, with TRBD1 matching 7 bases. Unmatched junction bases numbered 4, after V lost 3 bases and J lost 0 bases. The CDR3 contains 15 residues. CDR1 and CDR2 from the germline V gene are LGHNA and YNFKEQ.

This clonotype came up many times. This rearrangement joins TRBV28 to TRBJ1-1; 7 bases map to TRBD1. Germline loops: CDR1 MDHEN, CDR2 SYDVKM. This CDR3 comprises 11 residues. With V trimmed by 6 bases and J by 10 bases, 5 bases remained unmatched. DNA of the CDR3: TGTGCCAGCAGCATGACAGGGCGAGCTTTCTTT. Encoded protein: CASSMTGRAFF.

Ten or more counts support this clonotype. V gene TRBV5-8 combines with J gene TRBJ2-2; 7 bases are shared with TRBD1. This CDR3 is 16 amino acids long. J lost 2 bases, V lost 4 bases, and 8 bases had no gene match. Germline V gives CDR1 SGHTS, CDR2 YDEGEE. The CDR3 region is CASSLYRGTNTGELFF. The CDR3 coding sequence is TGTGCCAGCAGCCTGTACAGGGGAACTAACACCGGGGAGCTGTTTTTT.

In this sample, this clonotype turned up many times. The chain employs TRBV24-1 and TRBJ2-1; TRBD2 is a possible D gene (5 bases). V lost 5 bases to trimming and J lost 9 bases, with 13 bases between them. This CDR3 is 13 amino acids long. The germline V gene encodes CDR1 KGHDR and CDR2 SFDVKD. In DNA form, the CDR3 reads TGTGCCACCAGTGGAGGGAGACGCGGTGAGCAGTTCTTC. Translation gives CATSGGRRGEQFF.

V usage is TRBV28 and J usage is TRBJ1-3; no clear D gene. Germline CDR1 reads MDHEN; CDR2 reads SYDVKM. Trimming shortened V by 6 bases and J by 0 bases, and 12 bases separated the two germline ends. The CDR3 has 15 residues. CDR3 residues: CASRSTGSSGNTIYF. In DNA, the CDR3 is TGTGCCAGCAGATCCACGGGATCCTCTGGAAACACCATATATTTT. Together with reference TRBV28 and TRBJ1-3, the CDR3 gives the full variable domain: DVKVTQSSRYLVKRTGEKVFLECVQDMDHENMFWYRQDPGLGLRLIYFSYDVKMKEKGDIPEGYSVSREKKERFSLILESASTNQTSMYLCASRSTGSSGNTIYFGEGSWLTVV.

This clonotype was recorded at least ten times. The chain joins TRBV19 to TRBJ2-2; 7 bases are shared with TRBD2. V gave up 5 bases and J gave up 1 base; unmatched junction bases: 10. CDR1 is LNHDA, CDR2 SQIVND, per germline (reference sequence). CDR3 length: 17 residues. CDR3 amino acids: CASSGPRGGGNTGELFF. In DNA form, the CDR3 reads TGTGCCAGTAGTGGACCCCGGGGCGGGGGGAACACCGGGGAGCTGTTTTTT.

This chain links TRBV7-2 with TRBJ1-1, with D unresolved. Deletions cut 5 bases from V and 1 base from J, with 11 bases between. This CDR3 comprises 14 residues. CDR1 and CDR2 from the germline V gene are SGHTA and FQGNSA. The DNA for the CDR3 is TGTGCCAGCAGCGCGAGGACGGGGAACACTGAAGCTTTCTTT. It encodes CASSARTGNTEAFF.

In its sample, this clonotype was seen many times. The chain has TRBV7-2 and TRBJ2-3, with 8 bases fitting TRBD2. V lost 5 bases and J lost 9; bases outside the gene matches: 16. This CDR3 region has 16 residues. Germline V lookup: CDR1 SGHTA, CDR2 FQGNSA. The chain's CDR3 is CASSPSGGRTGATQYF. CDR3 sequence (DNA): TGTGCCAGCAGCCCGAGTGGCGGGAGGACCGGTGCAACGCAGTATTTT.

This chain connects TRBV20-1 to TRBJ2-5; 9 bases map to TRBD2. V shed 5 bases and J 5 bases; nucleotides not matched to a gene: 6. The CDR3 consists of 13 residues. CDR1 and CDR2 from the germline V gene are DFQATT and SNEGSKA (reference sequence). The CDR3 nucleotides are TGCAGTGCTTCCGGGACTAGCAGTGAGACCCAGTACTTC. This gives the protein CSASGTSSETQYF.

This clonotype was seen many times. The chain joins TRBV7-2 to TRBJ1-5, with TRBD1 matching 8 bases. CDR3 size: 14 residues. Germline assignment: CDR1 SGHTA and CDR2 FQGNSA. The trim removed 5 bases at V and 3 bases at J, leaving 3 bases unmatched. CDR3 DNA: TGTGCCAGCAGCCCGGACAGGGTCAATCAGCCCCAGCATTTT. It specifies CASSPDRVNQPQHF.

This clonotype was observed a few times. This sequence joins TRBV27 and TRBJ2-5, with a possible D match to TRBD2 (5 bases). CDR3 length: 14 amino acids. Germline V gives CDR1 MNHEY, CDR2 SMNVEV (reference sequence). V shed 5 bases and J shed 2 bases, with 12 bases lying between them. The CDR3 DNA reads TGTGCCAGCAGTATCGGACTTTTACAAGAGACCCAGTACTTC. Protein product: CASSIGLLQETQYF.

Notes on this clonotype: A read error is possible here, since a much larger clone lies one base away. In this CDR3 the conserved last residue, phenylalanine or tryptophan, is missing, so a read error is likely. The rearrangement joins TRBV11-2 to TRBJ2-3; 7 nucleotides agree with TRBD1. Unmatched junction bases numbered 7, after V lost 5 bases and J lost 2 bases. Germline assignment: CDR1 SGHAT and CDR2 FQNNGV. The CDR3 is 15 amino acids. The CDR3 nucleotides read TGTGCCAGCAGCCGCGGACAGGCCTTCACAGATACGCAGTATTGT. This sequence encodes CASSRGQAFTDTQYC.

V gene TRBV9 combines with J gene TRBJ2-7; TRBD1 matches at 9 bases. V dropped 4 bases and J dropped 6; count of bases not matched to a gene: 8. The CDR3 has 14 amino acids. Germline V CDR1 and CDR2: SGDLS, YYNGEE. The CDR3 DNA follows: TGTGCCAGCAGCCAACAGGACAGGGGCGGCGAGCAGTACTTC. Amino acid sequence: CASSQQDRGGEQYF.

The sample holds many counts of this clonotype. The CDR3 reads CASSSGLAGAKTQYF. CDR3 nucleotide sequence: TGTGCCAGCAGCTCCGGACTAGCGGGAGCCAAGACCCAGTACTTC. This chain joins TRBV3-1 and TRBJ2-5, with 13 bases that match TRBD2. The CDR3 covers 15 residues. Germline V gene sequence: CDR1 LGHDT, CDR2 YNNKEL (reference sequence). V lost 5 bases and J lost 6; bases outside the gene matches: 6.

This clonotype was counted ten times or more. This chain connects TRBV18 to TRBJ1-1, with unresolved D. V was trimmed by 5 bases and J by 5 bases, leaving 15 bases between them. This CDR3 is built from 14 residues. CDR1 and CDR2 from the germline V gene are KGHSH and LQKENI. The CDR3 DNA reads TGTGCCAGCTCAAACAACGGTCCGGGAACTGAAGCTTTCTTT. Encoded protein: CASSNNGPGTEAFF.

CDR3: CASSQRGMLGGNTIYF. CDR3 nucleotides: TGTGCCAGCAGCCAGAGAGGGATGCTAGGAGGAAACACCATATATTTT. The chain has TRBV14 and TRBJ1-3, with no clear D. The CDR3 covers 16 residues. Trimming took off 3 bases at V and 4 bases at J, with 16 bases between the two ends. Germline V lookup: CDR1 SGHDN, CDR2 FVKESK.

The chain carries TRBV3-1 and TRBJ1-5; 7 positions match TRBD1. CDR1 and CDR2 from the germline V gene are LGHDT and YNNKEL (reference sequence). After removal of 5 bases from V and 3 bases from J, the junction contained 7 bases not matched to a gene. The CDR3 has 15 residues. The CDR3 nucleotides are TGTGCCAGCAGCACCTCACAGGGGAACAATCAGCCCCAGCATTTT. Its translation is CASSTSQGNNQPQHF.

This sequence joins TRBV9 and TRBJ2-7, with 11 positions matching TRBD2. In germline, CDR1 is SGDLS, CDR2 YYNGEE. V trimming: 4 bases; J trimming: 7 bases; junction bases outside the gene matches: 16. The CDR3 contains 17 residues. As DNA, the CDR3 is TGTGCCAGCAGCCCAGGGACTAGCGGAACCACGGAGGGGGAGCAGTACTTC. It is translated as CASSPGTSGTTEGEQYF.

The table lists this clonotype with a few counts. The chain carries TRBV28 and TRBJ1-2, with D perhaps TRBD1 (5 bases). Trimming stripped 3 bases from V and 8 bases from J, with 13 bases between. This CDR3 is 13 amino acids long. The germline gives CDR1 MDHEN, CDR2 SYDVKM. This CDR3 is CASSFRSGQGYTF. CDR3 DNA: TGTGCCAGCAGTTTTCGGTCAGGGCAGGGCTACACCTTC.

This clonotype was observed many times. The genes are TRBV19 and TRBJ1-2; TRBD1 matches 7 bases. V gave up 10 bases and J gave up 1 base; unmatched junction bases: 12. Looked up from germline, CDR1 is LNHDA and CDR2 is SQIVND (reference sequence). This CDR3 contains 15 residues. The CDR3 protein is CATLRTGTSNYGYTF. CDR3 in DNA: TGTGCCACTTTACGGACAGGAACGAGTAACTATGGCTACACCTTC.

The rearrangement joins TRBV7-9 to TRBJ2-1, with a weak D call TRBD2 (6 bases). CDR1 is SEHNR, CDR2 FQNEAQ, per germline (reference sequence). The CDR3 has 15 residues. V gave up 0 bases and J gave up 2 bases, with 8 bases separating them. In DNA form, the CDR3 reads TGTGCCAGCAGCTTAGCGACGGGGGCCTACAATGAGCAGTTCTTC. It specifies CASSLATGAYNEQFF.

This chain joins TRBV29-1 and TRBJ2-1, with TRBD1 as a possible D gene (6 bases). Germline CDR1 is SQVTM and CDR2 is ANQGSEA. V lost 7 bases to trimming and J lost 4 bases, with 23 bases between them. The CDR3 consists of 16 residues. The CDR3 DNA is TGCAGCGCCGAGGGCGTGGGGACAAGTCTTTACAATGAGCAGTTCTTC. It translates to CSAEGVGTSLYNEQFF.

This clonotype has a handful of counts. The V call is TRBV7-3, the J call TRBJ2-1; 11 bases align to TRBD1. The V gene end was trimmed by 8 bases and the J gene end by 9 bases; junction bases not matched to a gene: 9. The CDR3 has 14 amino acids. Germline V gene lookup returns CDR1 SGHTA and CDR2 FQGTGA. Here the CDR3 reads CASGGTGGIGEQFF. The DNA of the CDR3 is TGTGCCAGCGGCGGGACAGGGGGAATTGGTGAGCAGTTCTTC.

The CDR3 bases are TGTGCCAGCAGCCACTGGGGGGGTTCCTACAATGAGCAGTTCTTC. This encodes CASSHWGGSYNEQFF. V usage is TRBV7-2 and J usage is TRBJ2-1; 7 positions match TRBD2. Per germline, CDR1 SGHTA and CDR2 FQGNSA. This CDR3 has 15 amino acids. The V and J ends lost 5 bases and 1 base, in that order; junction bases with no gene match: 5.

This clonotype came up many times. This rearrangement joins TRBV11-2 to TRBJ2-3; 7 bases agree with TRBD2. J gave up 1 base and V 3 bases, and 10 bases lay outside the gene matches. The CDR3 is made up of 17 amino acids. The germline V gene has CDR1 SGHAT and CDR2 FQNNGV. This CDR3 is CASSLFGGGWGTDTQYF. The CDR3, as DNA: TGTGCCAGCAGCTTGTTCGGCGGGGGATGGGGCACAGATACGCAGTATTTT.

This clonotype occurred a few times. V gene TRBV7-2 combines with J gene TRBJ2-7; no clear D. The V gene lost 3 bases and the J gene lost 4 bases, with 16 bases spanning the gap. This CDR3 region has 15 residues. Germline V CDR1 and CDR2: SGHTA, FQGNSA. The CDR3 bases are TGTGCCAGCAGCTTTGCGCGGCTAGGGAATTACGAGCAGTACTTC. Translation: CASSFARLGNYEQYF. Based on the CDR3 plus reference TRBV7-2 and TRBJ2-7, the full variable domain is GAGVSQSPSNKVTEKGKDVELRCDPISGHTALYWYRQSLGQGLEFLIYFQGNSAPDKSGLPSDRFSAERTGGSVSTLTIQRTQQEDSAVYLCASSFARLGNYEQYFGPGTRLTVT.